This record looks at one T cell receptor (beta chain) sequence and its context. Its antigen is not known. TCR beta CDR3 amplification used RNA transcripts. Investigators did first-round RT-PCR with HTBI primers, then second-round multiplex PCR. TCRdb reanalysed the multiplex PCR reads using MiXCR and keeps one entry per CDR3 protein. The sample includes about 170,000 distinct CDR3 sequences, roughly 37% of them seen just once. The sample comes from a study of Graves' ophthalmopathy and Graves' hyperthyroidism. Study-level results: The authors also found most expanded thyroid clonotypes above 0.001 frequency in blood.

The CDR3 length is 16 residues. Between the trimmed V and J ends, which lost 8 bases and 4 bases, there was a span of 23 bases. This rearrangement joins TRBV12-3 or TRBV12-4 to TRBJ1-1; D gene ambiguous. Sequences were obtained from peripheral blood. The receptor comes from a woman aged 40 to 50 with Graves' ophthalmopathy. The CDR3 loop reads CASAKAGTRSATEAFF. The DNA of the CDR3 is TGTGCCAGCGCTAAGGCGGGCACGCGGTCGGCCACTGAAGCTTTCTTT.